This T cell receptor beta chain was recorded in a study of blood T cell repertoires in COVID-19. The wider study: Collection of acute and convalescent COVID-19 samples took place in the United States, Italy and Spain. Sources were T cells, B-cell-depleted T cells, or PBMCs; the material itself was cDNA or gDNA.

In the original workflow: Quantification of nucleated cells was approximated via reference gene primer amplification. Measured with immunoSEQ multiplex PCR; TCRdb has only the in-frame clones, and not every one. The V and J calls and clone size come from that table; D and trimming were worked out from the DNA. This table holds about 48,000 clones, 90% found once. The CDR3 is made up of 15 amino acids. Germline CDR1 and CDR2: SEHNR and FQNEAQ (reference sequence). Trimming removed 6 bases from V and 3 bases from J, with 17 bases in between. V and J are TRBV7-9 and TRBJ1-2; tentatively, D is TRBD1 (6 bases). The TCR sequence derives from a man between 65 and 80 years old with acute or convalescent COVID-19. Sequences were obtained from peripheral blood. The DNA of the CDR3 is TGTGCCAGCAGAAAGAAGGACAGACCCGACTATGGCTACACCTTC. It yields the protein CASRKKDRPDYGYTF. Looking up the rest from reference TRBV7-9 and TRBJ1-2 gives the full variable domain: DTGVSQNPRHKITKRGQNVTFRCDPISEHNRLYWYRQTLGQGPEFLTYFQNEAQLEKSRLLSDRFSAERPKGSFSTLEIQRTEQGDSAMYLCASRKKDRPDYGYTFGSGTRLTVV.